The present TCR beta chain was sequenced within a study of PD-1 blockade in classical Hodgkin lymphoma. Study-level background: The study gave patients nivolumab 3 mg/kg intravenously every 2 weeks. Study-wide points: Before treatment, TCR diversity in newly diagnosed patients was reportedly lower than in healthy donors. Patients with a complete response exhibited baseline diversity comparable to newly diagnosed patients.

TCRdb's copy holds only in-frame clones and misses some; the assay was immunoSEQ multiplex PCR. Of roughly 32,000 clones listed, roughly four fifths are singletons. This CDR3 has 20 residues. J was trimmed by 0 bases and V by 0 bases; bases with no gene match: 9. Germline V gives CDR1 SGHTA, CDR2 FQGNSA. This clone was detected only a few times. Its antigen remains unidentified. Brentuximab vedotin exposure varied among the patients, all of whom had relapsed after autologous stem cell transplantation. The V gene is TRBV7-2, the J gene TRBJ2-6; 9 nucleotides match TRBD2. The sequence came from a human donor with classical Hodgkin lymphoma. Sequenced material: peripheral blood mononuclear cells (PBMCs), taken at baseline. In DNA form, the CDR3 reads TGTGCCAGCAGCTTAGCTGCGCTAGCGGGGATCCACTCTGGGGCCAACGTCCTGACTTTC. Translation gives CASSLAALAGIHSGANVLTF.